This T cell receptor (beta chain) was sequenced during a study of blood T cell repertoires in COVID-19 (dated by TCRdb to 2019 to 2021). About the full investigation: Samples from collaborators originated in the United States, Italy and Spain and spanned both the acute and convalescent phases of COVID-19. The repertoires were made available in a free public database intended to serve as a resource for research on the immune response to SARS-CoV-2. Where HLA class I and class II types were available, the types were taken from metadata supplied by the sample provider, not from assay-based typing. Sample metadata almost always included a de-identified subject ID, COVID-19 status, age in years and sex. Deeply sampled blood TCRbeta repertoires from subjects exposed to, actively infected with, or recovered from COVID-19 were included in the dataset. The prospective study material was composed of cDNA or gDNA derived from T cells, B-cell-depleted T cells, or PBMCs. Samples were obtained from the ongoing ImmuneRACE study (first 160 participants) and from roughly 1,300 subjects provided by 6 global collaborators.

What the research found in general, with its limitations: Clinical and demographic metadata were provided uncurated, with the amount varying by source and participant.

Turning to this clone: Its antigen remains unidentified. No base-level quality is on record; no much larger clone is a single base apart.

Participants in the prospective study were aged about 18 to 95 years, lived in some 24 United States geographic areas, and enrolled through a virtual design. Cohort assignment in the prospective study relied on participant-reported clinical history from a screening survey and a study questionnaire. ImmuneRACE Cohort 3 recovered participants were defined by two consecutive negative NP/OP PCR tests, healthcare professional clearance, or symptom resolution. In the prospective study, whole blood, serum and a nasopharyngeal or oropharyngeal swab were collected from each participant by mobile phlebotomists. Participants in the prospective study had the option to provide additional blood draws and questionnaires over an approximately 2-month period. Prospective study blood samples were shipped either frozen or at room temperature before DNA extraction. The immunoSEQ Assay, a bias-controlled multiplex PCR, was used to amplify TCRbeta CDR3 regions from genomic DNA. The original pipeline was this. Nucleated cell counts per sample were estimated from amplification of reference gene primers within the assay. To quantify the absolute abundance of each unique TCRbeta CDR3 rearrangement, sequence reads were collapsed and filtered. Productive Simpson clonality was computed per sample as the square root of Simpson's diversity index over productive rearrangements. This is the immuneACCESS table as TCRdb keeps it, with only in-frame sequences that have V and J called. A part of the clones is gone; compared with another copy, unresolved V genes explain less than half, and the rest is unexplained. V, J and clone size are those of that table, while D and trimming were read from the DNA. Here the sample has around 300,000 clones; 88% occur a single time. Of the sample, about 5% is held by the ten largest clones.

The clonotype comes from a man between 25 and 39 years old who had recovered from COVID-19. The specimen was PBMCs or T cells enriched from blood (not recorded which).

The sequence in DNA is TGTGCCAGTAGTGCTACCGGGACACCTAATGAAAAACTGTTTTTT. It translates to CASSATGTPNEKLFF. The chain links TRBV19 with TRBJ1-4; the D gene is possibly TRBD1, with 6 bases matching. Measured from the cysteine to the phenylalanine, the CDR3 is 15 residues long. Solely the CDR3 DNA is kept, with 45 bases framed from the first base. Between the V and J ends, shortened by 5 bases and 3 bases respectively, the junction contains 13 bases. The germline V gene (reference sequence) gives CDR1 as LNHDA and CDR2 as SQIVND.